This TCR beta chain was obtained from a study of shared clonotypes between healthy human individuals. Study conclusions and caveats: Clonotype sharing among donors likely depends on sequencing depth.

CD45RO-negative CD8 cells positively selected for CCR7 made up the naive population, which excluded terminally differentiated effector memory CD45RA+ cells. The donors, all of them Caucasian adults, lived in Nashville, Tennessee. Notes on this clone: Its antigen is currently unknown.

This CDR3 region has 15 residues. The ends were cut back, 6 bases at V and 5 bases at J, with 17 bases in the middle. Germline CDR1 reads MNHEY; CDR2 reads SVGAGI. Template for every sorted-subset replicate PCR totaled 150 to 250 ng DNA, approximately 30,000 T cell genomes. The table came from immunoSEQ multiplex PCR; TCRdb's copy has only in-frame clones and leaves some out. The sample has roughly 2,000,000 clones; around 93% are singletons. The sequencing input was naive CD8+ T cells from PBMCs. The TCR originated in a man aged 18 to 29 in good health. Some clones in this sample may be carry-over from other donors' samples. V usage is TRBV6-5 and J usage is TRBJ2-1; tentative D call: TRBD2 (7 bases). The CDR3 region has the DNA TGTGCCAGCAGGCACAGGGCTAGCGGACACAATGAGCAGTTCTTC. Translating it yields CASRHRASGHNEQFF.